This T cell receptor beta chain was sequenced in a study of cytotoxic CD8 clonotypes in ibrutinib-treated CLL. About the research overall: Over 10 relapsed/refractory, some 14 treatment-naive; roughly 17 IGHV unmutated. Timing of response sample collection was a median roughly 11 months after treatment start, with a range of 6 to 36.

Trimming removed 5 bases from V and 7 bases from J; junction bases left unmatched: 13. Germline V gene sequence: CDR1 MNHEY, CDR2 SVGAGI. This CDR3 has 15 amino acids. Comments on this clone: What it binds is unknown.

Using immunoSEQ multiplex PCR, the repertoire was profiled, and TCRdb retains in-frame clones only, with some absent. The sample includes about 160,000 clones, approximately 84% of them seen just once. Study-wide results and caveats: Before falling back toward baseline at progression, clonality had risen at the time of ibrutinib response.

The source is a human donor with chronic lymphocytic leukemia. The rearrangement links TRBV6-5 to TRBJ1-1, with 7 nucleotides matching TRBD1. The sample in question was PBMCs, obtained after 24 months of ibrutinib treatment. CDR3 DNA: TGTGCCAGCAGTCCTCACCAGGGGGACAGTTATGAAGCTTTCTTT. Translating gives CASSPHQGDSYEAFF.